Sequencing of this TCR beta chain was carried out in a study of blood T cells in healthy people across ages. Findings of the study overall: The long-lived group displayed more naive CD4+ cells, plus higher diversity, than the aged donors did. Because sorting was not performed, PBMCs prevented conclusive naive versus antigen-experienced comparison. The authors considered diversity estimates from one million T cells to be underestimates.

A second PCR, run for about 7 to 11 cycles, used a sample-barcoded 5' primer plus a J-beta primer mix. MiXCR was run by TCRdb on the 5' RACE reads, yielding one entry per CDR3 protein. The repertoire consists of about 1.5 million distinct CDR3 sequences, with approximately 39% occurring once and the leading ten covering about 4%. PBMCs numbering at least 6.5 million were isolated per sample. The V end lost 2 bases, the J end lost 3 bases, and 12 bases lay between the germline ends. The CDR3 has 15 residues. Germline V gene sequence: CDR1 SGHKS, CDR2 YYEKEE (reference sequence). This clonotype has only a few counts. Its target is unknown.

Input material: blood. The chain couples TRBV5-5 to TRBJ2-1; a weak D match, TRBD1 (6 bases). The receptor comes from a young woman in good health. CDR3 sequence (DNA): TGTGCCAGCAGCTTCCCCGGGACATTCTACAATGAGCAGTTCTTC. Its protein product is CASSFPGTFYNEQFF.